The 27 T cell receptor beta chains listed next were all sequenced from one sample in a study of CD8 T cells in ankylosing spondylitis. In TCRdb, the 5' RACE reads were re-called with MiXCR into one record per CDR3 protein. This table holds about 240,000 distinct CDR3 sequences, 8% to 9.5% found once. Specimen: blood, either unsorted or a sorted T cell fraction (not recorded which). These receptors all stem from a male donor with ankylosing spondylitis or in good health (not recorded which).

This clonotype was picked up many times. The chain combines TRBV6-1 with TRBJ2-3; a weak D match, TRBD1 (6 bases). The CDR3 consists of 14 residues. The germline V and J ends were trimmed by 6 bases and 2 bases, with 12 bases remaining between them. Germline loops: CDR1 MNHNS, CDR2 SASEGT. The CDR3 bases are TGTGCCAGCAGCGACAGGCCCGTCACAGATACGCAGTATTTT. Its translation: CASSDRPVTDTQYF.

This clonotype has ten or more counts. DNA of the CDR3: TGCAGTGCACATGAATTGCCGTTTGGCTACACCTTC. Translated: CSAHELPFGYTF. V usage is TRBV20-1 and J usage is TRBJ1-2, with D uncertain. V was shortened by 6 bases and J by 7 bases, with 15 bases between the two germline ends. The CDR3 extends over 12 amino acids. The germline gives CDR1 DFQATT, CDR2 SNEGSKA (reference sequence).

This clonotype was detected ten times or more. The chain is built from TRBV7-8 and TRBJ2-7, with D hard to call. The V end was cut by 2 bases, the J end by 1 base, with 12 bases between. Per germline, CDR1 SGHVS and CDR2 FQNEAQ. This CDR3 contains 15 residues. CDR3 in DNA: TGTGCCAGCAGCTTAATCGCCTCGGCTTCCTACGAGCAGTACTTC. Translated: CASSLIASASYEQYF.

This clonotype was seen ten or more times. Germline and junction disagree at one end, which may indicate a read error. This chain joins TRBV9 and TRBJ2-5; tentative D call: TRBD1 (6 bases). This CDR3 is 15 amino acids long. Looked up from germline, CDR1 is SGDLS and CDR2 is YYNGEE. The CDR3 loop reads CASSVAPGAQKTQYF. The CDR3 DNA reads TGTGCCAGCAGCGTAGCGCCAGGGGCCCAAAAGACCCAGTACTTC.

The chain couples TRBV24-1 to TRBJ1-2, with D unclear. CDR1 and CDR2 from the germline V gene are KGHDR and SFDVKD. CDR3 length equals 13 residues. V was clipped by 5 bases and J by 4 bases, with 10 bases between them. The CDR3 here is CATSVEPGYGYTF. CDR3 sequence (DNA): TGTGCCACCAGTGTTGAACCGGGCTATGGCTACACCTTC.

The chain joins TRBV20-1 to TRBJ2-5; no definite D call. Per germline, CDR1 DFQATT and CDR2 SNEGSKA (reference sequence). With 4 bases removed from V and 5 bases from J, the gap between germline ends came to 8 bases. The CDR3 covers 11 residues. CDR3 in amino acids: CSANLGETQYF. The CDR3 DNA follows: TGCAGTGCTAATTTGGGGGAGACCCAGTACTTC.

This clonotype was picked up many times. This chain uses TRBV9 with TRBJ1-6; TRBD1 is a possible D gene (6 bases). Germline-derived CDR1 and CDR2 are SGDLS and YYNGEE. V shed 3 bases and J shed 10 bases, with 8 bases lying between them. The CDR3 extends over 12 amino acids. The CDR3 coding sequence is TGTGCCAGCAGCGGACAGGAATCACCCCTCCACTTT. This translates into CASSGQESPLHF.

This clonotype occurred many times. This chain connects TRBV19 to TRBJ2-2; D is unresolved. Germline-derived CDR1 and CDR2 are LNHDA and SQIVND (reference sequence). The CDR3 covers 15 residues. V gave up 4 bases and J gave up 0 bases, with 9 bases separating them. The DNA for the CDR3 is TGTGCCAGTAGTAGCGGACGGACGAACACCGGGGAGCTGTTTTTT. Encoded protein: CASSSGRTNTGELFF.

This rearrangement joins TRBV9 to TRBJ2-2; TRBD2 might be the D (5 bases). This CDR3 has 13 residues. Germline V gene data show CDR1 as SGDLS and CDR2 as YYNGEE. V was shortened by 1 base and J by 6 bases, with 7 bases between the two germline ends. CDR3 coding DNA: TGTGCCAGCAGCGTAAGAGGGCCCGGGGAGCTGTTTTTT. Translation: CASSVRGPGELFF.

The chain joins TRBV13 to TRBJ1-2; D is uncertain. The V gene's germline CDR1 is PRHDT and CDR2 FYEKMQ (reference sequence). Deletions cut 5 bases from V and 2 bases from J, with 18 bases between. This CDR3 has 16 residues. The CDR3 region has the DNA TGTGCCAGCAGCGCATCACTATCAGACCCGAACTATGGCTACACCTTC. Amino acid sequence: CASSASLSDPNYGYTF.

The V call is TRBV19, the J call TRBJ1-1; D unclear. The ends were cut back, 8 bases at V and 7 bases at J, with 11 bases in the middle. The CDR3 loop spans 11 amino acids. Germline CDR1 LNHDA, CDR2 SQIVND (reference sequence). The CDR3 region is CASRRGIEAFF. CDR3 DNA sequence: TGTGCCAGTCGTAGAGGAATTGAAGCTTTCTTT.

In this sample, this clonotype turned up many times. This rearrangement joins TRBV7-3 to TRBJ2-3, with a tentative D call TRBD2 (6 bases). Germline lookup yields CDR1 SGHTA and CDR2 FQGTGA. The CDR3 has 14 amino acids. The ends were cut back, 0 bases at V and 5 bases at J, with 9 bases in the middle. The CDR3 sequence: CASSLTASVDTQYF. As DNA, the CDR3 is TGTGCCAGCAGCTTAACCGCTAGCGTAGATACGCAGTATTTT.

This clonotype was seen ten or more times. The rearrangement links TRBV5-1 to TRBJ2-1; 13 nucleotides match TRBD2. Germline values: CDR1 SGHRS, CDR2 YFSETQ. The trim removed 2 bases at V and 10 bases at J, leaving 3 bases unmatched. There are 14 residues in the CDR3. The CDR3 spells CASSFGLAGDEQFF. DNA for the CDR3: TGCGCCAGCAGCTTCGGACTAGCGGGGGACGAGCAGTTCTTC.

This clonotype was counted many times. The chain has TRBV18 and TRBJ2-3; D may correspond to TRBD1 or TRBD2 (5 bases each). This CDR3 is 14 amino acids long. Trimming stripped 3 bases from V and 2 bases from J, with 9 bases between. Germline assignment: CDR1 KGHSH and CDR2 LQKENI. The CDR3 region has the DNA TGTGCCAGCTCACCCCGGGACCACACAGATACGCAGTATTTT. Residues: CASSPRDHTDTQYF.

The sample holds many counts of this clonotype. The chain is built from TRBV19 and TRBJ1-2, with TRBD1 as a possible D gene (6 bases). This CDR3 spans 15 amino acids. V gave up 6 bases and J gave up 6 bases, with 20 bases separating them. Germline V gene sequence: CDR1 LNHDA, CDR2 SQIVND (reference sequence). CDR3 sequence (DNA): TGTGCCAGTAGGGAAGGGGGGCGCGGAGGTAATGGCTACACCTTC. This sequence encodes CASREGGRGGNGYTF. The full variable domain, with the rest looked up from reference TRBV19 and TRBJ1-2, is DGGITQSPKYLFRKEGQNVTLSCEQNLNHDAMYWYRQDPGQGLRLIYYSQIVNDFQKGDIAEGYSVSREKKESFPLTVTSAQKNPTAFYLCASREGGRGGNGYTFGSGTRLTVV.

This clonotype has a count of ten or more. The chain recombines TRBV7-9 with TRBJ2-1; maybe TRBD1 (6 bases). V shed 4 bases and J shed 1 base, with 17 bases lying between them. This CDR3 is built from 17 residues. Per germline, CDR1 SEHNR and CDR2 FQNEAQ (reference sequence). In DNA, the CDR3 is TGTGCCAGCAGCTCCGTCAGGGGTCATCGGTCCTACAATGAGCAGTTCTTC. It yields the protein CASSSVRGHRSYNEQFF.

This clonotype was recorded many times. This chain connects TRBV4-1 to TRBJ2-7, with a tentative D call TRBD1 (6 bases). Trimming took 4 bases from V and 2 from J, leaving 9 bases between them. Germline loops: CDR1 MGHRA, CDR2 YSYEKL. The CDR3 covers 13 residues. The CDR3 protein is CASSPGDTYEQYF. In nucleotides, the CDR3 is TGCGCCAGCAGCCCCGGGGACACCTACGAGCAGTACTTC.

This clonotype came up many times. The CDR3 nucleotides read TGCAGTGCCAGTGGACTAGCGGGTTTCTCCTACAATGAGCAGTTCTTC. Translated: CSASGLAGFSYNEQFF. The gene calls are TRBV20-1 and TRBJ2-1; TRBD2 matches 11 bases. Germline CDR1 reads DFQATT; CDR2 reads SNEGSKA (reference sequence). The CDR3 contains 16 residues. V trimming: 6 bases; J trimming: 0 bases; junction bases outside the gene matches: 7.

A note on this clonotype: Because the CDR3 is missing its conserved closing phenylalanine or tryptophan, this is likely a read error. CDR3 coding DNA: TGTGCCAGCAGCTTAGTTCCCTACTACAATGAGCAGTTCTCC. This translates into CASSLVPYYNEQFS. The chain combines TRBV7-9 with TRBJ2-1; D not certain. Germline CDR1 and CDR2: SEHNR and FQNEAQ (reference sequence). This CDR3 comprises 14 residues. With 1 base removed from V and 3 bases from J, the gap between germline ends came to 7 bases.

There are many counts of this clonotype. The J gene is TRBJ1-1, the V gene TRBV20-1; 8 nucleotides agree with TRBD1. The CDR3 has 13 amino acids. CDR1 and CDR2 (germline): DFQATT, SNEGSKA (reference sequence). The J segment lost 6 bases and the V segment lost 3 bases, leaving 6 bases of the junction unmatched. The CDR3 DNA sequence: TGCAGTGCTAGTGACAGGGGAAACCCTGAAGCTTTCTTT. This sequence encodes CSASDRGNPEAFF.

This clonotype was detected many times. This sequence joins TRBV5-1 and TRBJ1-5, with no clear D. Trimming left V 2 bases short and J 5 bases short, with 8 bases between. The CDR3 is made up of 13 amino acids. Germline lookup yields CDR1 SGHRS and CDR2 YFSETQ. In DNA, the CDR3 is TGCGCCAGCAGCTTCGCTACAGATCAGCCCCAGCATTTT. Its translation is CASSFATDQPQHF.

This clonotype was recorded at least ten times. The V gene is TRBV20-1, the J gene TRBJ1-1; D is unclear. Germline V gives CDR1 DFQATT, CDR2 SNEGSKA (reference sequence). Trimming stripped 0 bases from V and 6 bases from J, with 11 bases between. CDR3 length: 13 residues. As DNA, the CDR3 is TGCAGTGCTAGAGATGGCCCTACAGCTGAAGCTTTCTTT. The encoded protein is CSARDGPTAEAFF.

This clonotype was recorded a few times. CDR3 nucleotides: TGTGCCAGCAGCTCCGGACAGTTCGCCGAGCAGTACTTC. Protein: CASSSGQFAEQYF. This chain links TRBV7-9 with TRBJ2-7, with TRBD1 as a possible D gene (6 bases). Germline CDR1 reads SEHNR; CDR2 reads FQNEAQ (reference sequence). The CDR3 consists of 13 residues. The ends were cut back, 4 bases at V and 6 bases at J, with 13 bases in the middle.

This clonotype turned up a few times. The chain carries TRBV4-1 and TRBJ2-7; TRBD2 is a possible D gene (7 bases). There are 16 residues in the CDR3. CDR1 and CDR2 (germline): MGHRA, YSYEKL. The germline V and J ends were trimmed by 0 bases and 3 bases, with 15 bases remaining between them. As DNA, the CDR3 is TGCGCCAGCAGCCAAGAACCGGGGGGCGCATTCTACGAGCAGTACTTC. This encodes CASSQEPGGAFYEQYF.

This clonotype has only a few counts. This sequence joins TRBV25-1 and TRBJ1-2; 9 nucleotides match TRBD1. CDR3 size: 16 residues. The V and J ends lost 2 bases and 7 bases, in that order; junction bases with no gene match: 11. Germline lookup yields CDR1 MGHDK and CDR2 SYGVNS. The CDR3 sequence: CASSEMGSGTGLGYTF. DNA of the CDR3: TGTGCCAGCAGTGAAATGGGCTCTGGGACAGGGCTTGGCTACACCTTC.

This clonotype has a count of ten or more. The genes are TRBV19 and TRBJ1-5, with D unclear. CDR1 and CDR2 from the germline V gene are LNHDA and SQIVND (reference sequence). Trimming removed 1 base at V and 3 bases at J, with 4 bases between. CDR3 length: 13 amino acids. CDR3: CASSIGFNQPQHF. The CDR3 DNA is TGTGCCAGTAGTATAGGGTTCAATCAGCCCCAGCATTTT.

This clonotype has ten or more counts. This sequence joins TRBV7-9 and TRBJ2-3; maybe TRBD2 (6 bases). The CDR3 runs to 15 residues. Germline CDR1 and CDR2: SEHNR and FQNEAQ (reference sequence). V was trimmed by 5 bases and J by 2 bases, leaving 14 bases between them. The CDR3 here is CASSVRDSYTDTQYF. For the CDR3, the DNA is TGTGCCAGCAGCGTCCGGGACTCCTACACAGATACGCAGTATTTT.